This T cell receptor (beta chain) was identified during a study of blood T cells in healthy people across ages (dated by TCRdb to between 2015 and 2016). In terms of the full investigation: Template switching captured roughly one uniquely barcoded TCR beta cDNA molecule per two T cells in model experiments. Using deep sequencing normalized with unique cDNA molecular identifiers, the study measured how TCR beta repertoire diversity changes with age. The donors were divided into four age groups: young (average about 16 years), middle-aged (approximately 39), aged (about 60) and long-lived (nearly 85). To avoid experimental bias, donors of different ages were distributed randomly across sequencing lanes. For two donors (one aged 18 to 29 and one aged 80 or older), the study analyzed two additional independent replicas of 1 million unique cDNA reads from the same blood draw. What the research found in general, with its limitations: Because the CMV infection status of the donors was unknown, age-related changes in expanded clonotypes may potentially have been confounded. Estimates of total diversity based on one million sequenced T cells were regarded as lower bounds and as underestimates. Compared with the aged group, the long-lived group had more naive CD4+ T cells, fewer expanded clones and increased TCR diversity, a pattern suggesting age selection. A strong correlation was found between observed TCR beta diversity and the percentage of naive T cells measured by flow cytometry. Observed TCR beta diversity per million T cells fell roughly linearly with age, and a significant reduction was already apparent by age roughly 40. Bulk unsorted PBMC profiling prevented conclusive comparison of naive and antigen-experienced compartments.

The roughly 39 donors, aged 6 to 90 years, were systemically healthy Caucasian individuals from Russia. Each donor gave approximately 9.4 milliliters of peripheral blood, drawn into EDTA-treated Vacutainer tubes. PBMCs were isolated by Ficoll-Paque density-gradient centrifugation, with at least 7 million obtained per sample. Trizol reagent was used to extract total RNA from PBMCs, with at least 6 micrograms per sample. For every donor, an aliquot of PBMCs went through flow cytometry to measure the percentages of naive CD45RAhigh/CD27high T cells. Based on the germline V gene (reference sequence), the CDR1 and CDR2 sequences are DFQATT and SNEGSKA. From its cysteine to its phenylalanine, the CDR3 spans 16 amino acids. Only the CDR3 DNA is retained, 48 bases long and in frame from the first base. A distance of 17 bases separates the germline ends of V and J, which lose 0 bases and 8 bases respectively.

As regards this clonotype: Its antigen is currently not known. No quality values exist for individual bases; no much larger clone is one base distant.

The method behind the library was 5' RACE. Sequencing was carried out with an Illumina HiSeq 2500. A second PCR of roughly 7 to 11 cycles was performed with a sample-barcoded 5' primer and a J-beta primer mix. A template-switch 5' adaptor carrying 12 random nucleotides introduced a unique molecular identifier onto each TCR beta cDNA molecule. Each sample yielded at least 3 million CDR3-containing paired-end reads. First-strand cDNA was synthesized from all RNA with the Mint cDNA synthesis kit, primed by a TRBC-specific oligonucleotide. Following uracil-DNA glycosylase treatment, all cDNA underwent a first 18-cycle PCR with the universal primers M1SS and BC2_uni_R. Regarding the original processing steps: For normalization, 1 million high-quality reads, each with a distinct molecular identifier, were randomly selected from each sample. Instead of being binned into consensus sequences, reads that shared molecular identifiers were thrown out. MiTCR, set to a Q25 quality threshold and the strictest error-elimination algorithm, was used for CDR3 identification, clonotype clustering and error correction. A nonparametric unseen species model with Euler transformation was used to estimate a lower bound on total TCR beta diversity. TCRdb reprocessed the public reads (quality trimming at Q25 with fastp, clone calling with MiXCR) and kept in-frame beta chains. Identical CDR3 protein sequences are pooled into one entry, listed with their most common genes and DNA. TCRdb, not the original authors, processed these V and J calls. For this sample the table gives approximately 880,000 distinct CDR3 sequences, of which around 49% were detected only once. About an eighth of the sample lies in the top ten.

Sequencing was performed on blood. The clonotype comes from a man aged 30-40 years in good health. In this chain, TRBV20-1 is recombined with TRBJ1-6; the best D guess is TRBD1, with 6 bases matching. The CDR3 has the sequence CSARDPGGAGHSPLHF. The bases read TGCAGTGCTAGAGATCCCGGGGGCGCGGGTCATTCACCCCTCCACTTT.